This T cell receptor beta chain was found in a study of T cell changes during pregnancy in multiple sclerosis. The CDR3 totals 11 residues. Germline CDR1 and CDR2: MNHEY and SVGAGI. Trimming took off 7 bases at V and 4 bases at J, with 8 bases between the two ends. Using immunoSEQ multiplex PCR, the repertoire was profiled, and TCRdb retains in-frame clones only, with some absent. The sample includes 35,000 to 45,000 clones, roughly nine tenths seen only once; the top ten take 0.95% to 1.5%. This material consisted of peripheral blood, taken before pregnancy. This chain joins TRBV6-5 and TRBJ2-7; TRBD2 is a possible D gene (6 bases). This sequence originates from a female donor with multiple sclerosis, enrolled in a pregnancy study. This CDR3 is CASKGTYEQYF. The CDR3 nucleotides read TGTGCCAGCAAGGGGACTTACGAGCAGTACTTC.